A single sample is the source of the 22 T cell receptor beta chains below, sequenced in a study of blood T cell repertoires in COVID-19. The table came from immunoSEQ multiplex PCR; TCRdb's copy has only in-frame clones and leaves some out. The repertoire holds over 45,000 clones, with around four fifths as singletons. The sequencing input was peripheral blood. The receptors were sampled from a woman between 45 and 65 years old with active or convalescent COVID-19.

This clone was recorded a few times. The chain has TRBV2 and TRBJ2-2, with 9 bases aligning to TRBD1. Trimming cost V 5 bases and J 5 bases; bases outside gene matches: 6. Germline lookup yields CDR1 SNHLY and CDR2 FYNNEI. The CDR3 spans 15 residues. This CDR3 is CASSPTGTGTGELFF. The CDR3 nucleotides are TGTGCCAGCAGTCCGACCGGGACAGGGACCGGGGAGCTGTTTTTT. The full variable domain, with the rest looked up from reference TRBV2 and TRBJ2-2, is EPEVTQTPSHQVTQMGQEVILRCVPISNHLYFYWYRQILGQKVEFLVSFYNNEISEKSEIFDDQFSVERPDGSNFTLKIRSTKLEDSAMYFCASSPTGTGTGELFFGEGSRLTVL.

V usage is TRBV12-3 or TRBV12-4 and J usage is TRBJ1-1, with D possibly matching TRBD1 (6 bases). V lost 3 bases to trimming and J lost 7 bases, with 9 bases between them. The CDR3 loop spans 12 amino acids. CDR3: CASSFRGVEAFF. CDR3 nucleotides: TGTGCCAGCAGTTTCAGGGGTGTTGAAGCTTTCTTT.

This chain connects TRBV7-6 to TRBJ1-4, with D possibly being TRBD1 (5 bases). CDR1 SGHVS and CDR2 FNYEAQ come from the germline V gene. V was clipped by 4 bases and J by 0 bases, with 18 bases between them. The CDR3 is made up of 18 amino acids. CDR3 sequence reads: CASSSLPGPPPTNEKLFF. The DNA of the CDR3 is TGTGCCAGCAGCTCCCTCCCAGGGCCACCACCAACTAATGAAAAACTGTTTTTT.

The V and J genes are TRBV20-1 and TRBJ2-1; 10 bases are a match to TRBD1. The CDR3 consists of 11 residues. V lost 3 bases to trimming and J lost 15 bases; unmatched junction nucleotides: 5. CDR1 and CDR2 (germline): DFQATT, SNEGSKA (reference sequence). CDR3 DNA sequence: TGCAGTGCTAGGGGACAGGGGAACGGGTTCTTC. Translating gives CSARGQGNGFF.

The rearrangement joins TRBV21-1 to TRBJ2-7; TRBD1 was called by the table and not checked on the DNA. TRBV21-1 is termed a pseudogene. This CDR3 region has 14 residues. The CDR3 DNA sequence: TGTGCCAGCAGCAATACAGGGGAAATCGACGAGCAGTACTTC. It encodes CASSNTGEIDEQYF.

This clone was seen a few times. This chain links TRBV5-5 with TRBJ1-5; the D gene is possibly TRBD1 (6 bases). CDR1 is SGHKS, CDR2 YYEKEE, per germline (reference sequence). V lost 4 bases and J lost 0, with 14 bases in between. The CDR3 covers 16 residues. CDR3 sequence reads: CASSVDTGNSNQPQHF. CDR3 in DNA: TGTGCCAGCAGCGTTGACACAGGGAATAGCAATCAGCCCCAGCATTTT.

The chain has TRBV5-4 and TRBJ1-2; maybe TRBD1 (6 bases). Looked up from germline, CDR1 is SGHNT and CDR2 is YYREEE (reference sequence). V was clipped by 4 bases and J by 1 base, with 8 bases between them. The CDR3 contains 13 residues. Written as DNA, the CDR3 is TGTGCCAGCAGCCCGGACAGTAACTATGGCTACACCTTC. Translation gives CASSPDSNYGYTF.

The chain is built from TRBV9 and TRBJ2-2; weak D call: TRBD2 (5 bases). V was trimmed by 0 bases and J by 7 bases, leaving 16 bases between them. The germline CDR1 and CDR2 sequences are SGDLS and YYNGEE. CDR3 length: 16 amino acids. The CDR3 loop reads CASSVGPGIHDGELFF. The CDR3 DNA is TGTGCCAGCAGCGTAGGACCCGGGATCCACGACGGGGAGCTGTTTTTT.

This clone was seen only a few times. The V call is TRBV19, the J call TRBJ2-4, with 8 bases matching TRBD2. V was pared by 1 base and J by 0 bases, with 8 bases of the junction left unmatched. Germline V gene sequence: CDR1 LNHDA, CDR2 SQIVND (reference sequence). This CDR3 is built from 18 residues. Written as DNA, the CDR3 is TGTGCCAGTAGTATAGGTCGTCCCGGGAGGGTAGCCAAAAACATTCAGTACTTC. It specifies CASSIGRPGRVAKNIQYF. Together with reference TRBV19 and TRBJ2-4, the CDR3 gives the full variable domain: DGGITQSPKYLFRKEGQNVTLSCEQNLNHDAMYWYRQDPGQGLRLIYYSQIVNDFQKGDIAEGYSVSREKKESFPLTVTSAQKNPTAFYLCASSIGRPGRVAKNIQYFGAGTRLSVL.

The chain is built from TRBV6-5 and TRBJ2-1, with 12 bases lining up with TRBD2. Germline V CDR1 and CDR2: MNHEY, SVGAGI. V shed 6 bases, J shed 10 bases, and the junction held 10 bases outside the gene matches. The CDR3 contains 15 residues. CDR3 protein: CASRSTSGRSDEQFF. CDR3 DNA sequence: TGTGCCAGCAGATCAACTAGCGGGAGGTCGGACGAGCAGTTCTTC.

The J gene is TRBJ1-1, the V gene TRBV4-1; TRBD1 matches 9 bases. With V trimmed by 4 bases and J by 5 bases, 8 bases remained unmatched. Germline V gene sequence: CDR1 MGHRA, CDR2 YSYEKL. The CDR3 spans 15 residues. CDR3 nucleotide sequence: TGCGCCAGCAGCCGAGAAGACAGGGGGTTGACTGAAGCTTTCTTT. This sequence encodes CASSREDRGLTEAFF.

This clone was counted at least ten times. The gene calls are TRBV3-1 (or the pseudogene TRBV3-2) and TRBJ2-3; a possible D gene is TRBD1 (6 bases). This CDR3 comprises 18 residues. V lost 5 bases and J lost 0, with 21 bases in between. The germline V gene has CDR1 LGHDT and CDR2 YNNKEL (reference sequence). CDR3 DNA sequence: TGTGCCAGCAGCTCCCGGGACATAACCTTCTCTAGCACAGATACGCAGTATTTT. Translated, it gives CASSSRDITFSSTDTQYF.

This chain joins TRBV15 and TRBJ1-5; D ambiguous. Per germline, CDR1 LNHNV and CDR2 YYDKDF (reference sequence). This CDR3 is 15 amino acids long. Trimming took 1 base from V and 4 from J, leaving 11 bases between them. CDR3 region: CATSRVMSGNQPQHF. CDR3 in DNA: TGTGCCACCAGCAGAGTAATGTCCGGGAATCAGCCCCAGCATTTT.

Here the CDR3 reads CASTHRSGRGSGANVLTF. The CDR3 DNA reads as TGTGCCAGTACCCATCGAAGCGGGAGAGGATCTGGGGCCAACGTCCTGACTTTC. This sequence joins TRBV19 and TRBJ2-6, with 8 bases identical to TRBD2. The CDR3 contains 18 residues. V shed 7 bases and J 1 base; nucleotides not matched to a gene: 12. The V gene's germline CDR1 is LNHDA and CDR2 SQIVND (reference sequence).

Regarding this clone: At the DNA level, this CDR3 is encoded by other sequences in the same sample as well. The CDR3 nucleotides are TGCGCCAGCAGCCAAGCTGGGACTGGGACAGGGTGGCACGAGCAGTACTTC. Translated, it gives CASSQAGTGTGWHEQYF. The gene calls are TRBV4-1 and TRBJ2-7; 9 bases line up with TRBD1. This CDR3 has 17 residues. Trimming at V came to 1 base and at J to 5 bases, leaving 12 bases not matched to a gene. Germline lookup yields CDR1 MGHRA and CDR2 YSYEKL.

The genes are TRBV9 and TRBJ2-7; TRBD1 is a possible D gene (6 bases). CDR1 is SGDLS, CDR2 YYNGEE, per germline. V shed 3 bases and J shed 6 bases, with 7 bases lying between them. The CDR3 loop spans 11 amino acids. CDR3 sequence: CASSEGGEQYF. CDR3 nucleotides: TGTGCCAGCAGCGAAGGGGGCGAGCAGTACTTC.

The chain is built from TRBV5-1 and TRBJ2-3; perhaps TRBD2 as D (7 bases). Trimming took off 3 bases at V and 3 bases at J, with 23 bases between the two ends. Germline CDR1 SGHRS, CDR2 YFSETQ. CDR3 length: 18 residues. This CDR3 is CASSSGRGASGATDTQYF. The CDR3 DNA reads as TGCGCCAGCAGCTCTGGGAGGGGGGCTAGCGGAGCTACAGATACGCAGTATTTT.

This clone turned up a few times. Here the CDR3 DNA reads TGTGCCAGCAGCTTGGGACAGGGAAACATTCAGTACTTC. Translated: CASSLGQGNIQYF. The V gene is TRBV7-9, the J gene TRBJ2-4; TRBD1 agrees at 9 bases. J lost 6 bases, V lost 3 bases, and 0 bases had no gene match. In germline, CDR1 is SEHNR, CDR2 FQNEAQ (reference sequence). The length of the CDR3 is 13 residues.

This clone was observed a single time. The CDR3 region has the DNA TGTGCCAGCAGCTGGGGGGAGTTCAACGAGCAGTACTTC. This sequence encodes CASSWGEFNEQYF. The V and J genes are TRBV5-4 and TRBJ2-7, with D possibly being TRBD2 (6 bases). The CDR3 loop spans 13 amino acids. V was cut by 3 bases and J by 5 bases, with 12 bases left in between. Germline values: CDR1 SGHNT, CDR2 YYREEE (reference sequence). Variable domain in full (rest from reference TRBV5-4 and TRBJ2-7): ETGVTQSPTHLIKTRGQQVTLRCSSQSGHNTVSWYQQALGQGPQFIFQYYREEENGRGNFPPRFSGLQFPNYSSELNVNALELDDSALYLCASSWGEFNEQYFGPGTRLTVT.

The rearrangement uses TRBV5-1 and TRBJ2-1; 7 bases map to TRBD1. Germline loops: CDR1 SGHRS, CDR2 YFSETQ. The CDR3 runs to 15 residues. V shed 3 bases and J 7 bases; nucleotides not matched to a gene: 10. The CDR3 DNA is TGCGCCAGCAGCTCTACCGGGACAGCTCGAAATGAGCAGTTCTTC. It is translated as CASSSTGTARNEQFF.

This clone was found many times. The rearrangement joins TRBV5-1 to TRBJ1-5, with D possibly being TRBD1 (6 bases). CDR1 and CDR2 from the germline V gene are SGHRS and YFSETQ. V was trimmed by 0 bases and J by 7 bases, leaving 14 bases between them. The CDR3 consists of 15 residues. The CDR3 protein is CASSLAPTGRQPQHF. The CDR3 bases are TGCGCCAGCAGCTTGGCCCCGACAGGTCGACAGCCCCAGCATTTT.

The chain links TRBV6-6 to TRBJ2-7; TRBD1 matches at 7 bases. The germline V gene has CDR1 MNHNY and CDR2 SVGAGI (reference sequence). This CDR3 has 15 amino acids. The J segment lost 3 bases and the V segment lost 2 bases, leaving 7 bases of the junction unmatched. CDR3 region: CASSYTGTASYEQYF. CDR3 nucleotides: TGTGCCAGCAGTTACACCGGGACAGCTAGCTACGAGCAGTACTTC.